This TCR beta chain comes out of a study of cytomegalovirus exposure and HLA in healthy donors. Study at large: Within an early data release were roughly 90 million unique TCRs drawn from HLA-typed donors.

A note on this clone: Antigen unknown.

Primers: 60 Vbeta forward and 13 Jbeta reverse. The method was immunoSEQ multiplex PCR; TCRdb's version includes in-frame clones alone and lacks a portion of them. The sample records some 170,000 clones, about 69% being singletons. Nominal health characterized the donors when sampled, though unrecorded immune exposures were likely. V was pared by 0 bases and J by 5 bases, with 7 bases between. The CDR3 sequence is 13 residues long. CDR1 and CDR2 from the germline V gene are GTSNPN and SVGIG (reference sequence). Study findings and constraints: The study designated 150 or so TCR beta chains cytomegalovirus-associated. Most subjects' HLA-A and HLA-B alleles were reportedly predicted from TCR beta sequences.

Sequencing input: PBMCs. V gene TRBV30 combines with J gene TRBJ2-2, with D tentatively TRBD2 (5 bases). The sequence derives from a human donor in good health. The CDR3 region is CAWSVRGTGELFF. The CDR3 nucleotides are TGTGCCTGGAGTGTACGGGGTACCGGGGAGCTGTTTTTT.